This T cell receptor (beta chain) was sequenced in a study of blood T cell repertoires in COVID-19. Overall study context: T cells, B-cell-depleted T cells, or PBMCs supplied cDNA or gDNA.

In terms of age and location, participants ranged from roughly 18 to 89 years and lived in approximately 26 US areas. Cohort assignment relied on participant-reported clinical history. J was trimmed by 2 bases and V by 8 bases; bases with no gene match: 8. The germline CDR1 and CDR2 sequences are LNHDA and SQIVND (reference sequence). The CDR3 is made up of 15 amino acids. Original processing methods: Amplification from reference gene primers served as the basis for estimated nucleated cell counts. This table comes from immunoSEQ multiplex PCR, and its TCRdb copy is limited to in-frame clones, with some not included. V and J calls plus clone size are reproduced from that table; the DNA served to infer D and trimming. The profile covers 270,000 or so clones, with approximately 90% appearing a single time and roughly 2.8% taken by the ten largest.

The chain links TRBV19 to TRBJ2-2; the match to TRBD1 covers 7 bases. The specimen was PBMCs or T cells enriched from blood (not recorded which). This clonotype originated in a man in his forties or fifties who had been exposed to COVID-19. The CDR3 region is CASGTGTANTGELFF. CDR3 DNA: TGTGCCAGTGGGACCGGGACAGCTAACACCGGGGAGCTGTTTTTT.